This T cell receptor beta chain was observed in a study of T cell repertoires in cytomegalovirus infection. Study details: Recently described HLA-C-restricted plus well-studied HLA-B-restricted CMV epitopes were used. Matching HLA type and CMV infection were both indicated by public TCR beta signatures.

Notes on the study in general: Summed frequency of public TCR beta families distinguished CMV carriers with the relevant HLA. HLA-C-restricted TCR beta clonotypes specific for CMV led the ex vivo response.

On this clonotype itself: Its antigen is not known.

One entry per CDR3 protein, called by TCRdb with MiXCR from the reads. The sample comprises 450,000 to 550,000 distinct CDR3 sequences, approximately 42% of which are singletons, and roughly two fifths rests with the top ten. Per germline, CDR1 SEHNR and CDR2 FQNEAQ (reference sequence). The junction had 3 bases not matched to a gene; V was cut back by 4 bases and J by 1 base. The CDR3 has 15 amino acids. This TCR was sampled from a human donor in good health (CMV status not recorded). Some clones in this sample may be carry-over from other donors' samples. This chain joins TRBV7-9 and TRBJ1-4, with 7 bases lining up with TRBD1. The sample here was cultured PBMCs, taken from culture after CMV antigen stimulation. The CDR3 region has the DNA TGTGCCAGCAGCTGGGCAGGGGGAACTAATGAAAAACTGTTTTTT. Translating it yields CASSWAGGTNEKLFF.